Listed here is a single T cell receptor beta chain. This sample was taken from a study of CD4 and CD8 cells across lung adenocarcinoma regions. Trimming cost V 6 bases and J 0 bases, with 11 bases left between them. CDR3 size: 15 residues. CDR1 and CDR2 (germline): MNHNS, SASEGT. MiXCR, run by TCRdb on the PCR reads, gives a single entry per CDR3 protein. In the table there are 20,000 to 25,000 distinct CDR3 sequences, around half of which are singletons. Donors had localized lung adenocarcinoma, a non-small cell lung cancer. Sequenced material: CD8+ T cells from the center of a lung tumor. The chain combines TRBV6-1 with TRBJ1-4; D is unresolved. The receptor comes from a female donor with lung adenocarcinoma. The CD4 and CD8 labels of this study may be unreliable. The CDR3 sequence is CASRVSYSTNEKLFF. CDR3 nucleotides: TGTGCCAGCAGAGTCTCGTACTCAACTAATGAAAAACTGTTTTTT.